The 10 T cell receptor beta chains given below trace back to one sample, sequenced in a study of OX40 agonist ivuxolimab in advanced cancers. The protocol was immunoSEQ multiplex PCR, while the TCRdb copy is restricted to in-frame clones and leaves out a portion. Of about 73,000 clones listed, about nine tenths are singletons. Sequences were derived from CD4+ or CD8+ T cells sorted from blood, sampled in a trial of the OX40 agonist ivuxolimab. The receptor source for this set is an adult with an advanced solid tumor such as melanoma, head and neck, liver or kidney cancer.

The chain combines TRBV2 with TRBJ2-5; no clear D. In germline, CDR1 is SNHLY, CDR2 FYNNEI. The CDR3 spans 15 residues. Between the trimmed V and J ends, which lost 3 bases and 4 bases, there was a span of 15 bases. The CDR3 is CASSELLISGETQYF. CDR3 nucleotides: TGTGCCAGCAGTGAGCTTCTGATTTCGGGAGAGACCCAGTACTTC.

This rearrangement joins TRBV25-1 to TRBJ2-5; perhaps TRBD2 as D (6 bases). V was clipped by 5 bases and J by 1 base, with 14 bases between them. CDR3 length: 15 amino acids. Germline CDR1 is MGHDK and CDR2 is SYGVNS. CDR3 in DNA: TGTGCCAGCAGTCCATCTGAGCGGGTCCAAGAGACCCAGTACTTC. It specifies CASSPSERVQETQYF.

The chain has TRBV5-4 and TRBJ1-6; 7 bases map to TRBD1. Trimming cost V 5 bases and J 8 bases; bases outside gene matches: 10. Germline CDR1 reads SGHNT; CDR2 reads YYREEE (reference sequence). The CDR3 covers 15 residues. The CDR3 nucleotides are TGTGCCAGCAGTCCCCGACAGGGTTTTGATTCACCCCTCCACTTT. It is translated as CASSPRQGFDSPLHF.

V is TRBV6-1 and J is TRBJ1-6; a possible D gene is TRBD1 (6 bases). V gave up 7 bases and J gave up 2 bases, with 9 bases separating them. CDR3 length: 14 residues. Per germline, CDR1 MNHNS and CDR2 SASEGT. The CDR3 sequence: CASMDRTYNSPLHF. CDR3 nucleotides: TGTGCCAGCATGGACAGAACCTATAATTCACCCCTCCACTTT.

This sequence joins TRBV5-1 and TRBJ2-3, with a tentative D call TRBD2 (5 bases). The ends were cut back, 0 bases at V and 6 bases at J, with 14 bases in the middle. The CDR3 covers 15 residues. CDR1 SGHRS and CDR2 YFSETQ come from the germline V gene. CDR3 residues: CASSLGLLEGDTQYF. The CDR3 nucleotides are TGCGCCAGCAGCTTGGGTTTACTAGAGGGCGATACGCAGTATTTT.

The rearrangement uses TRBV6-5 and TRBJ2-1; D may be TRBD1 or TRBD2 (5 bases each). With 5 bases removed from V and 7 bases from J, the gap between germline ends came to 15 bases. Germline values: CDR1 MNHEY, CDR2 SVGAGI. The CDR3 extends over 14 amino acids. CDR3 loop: CASSSRGLWNEQFF. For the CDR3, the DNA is TGTGCCAGCAGTAGCCGGGGCCTGTGGAATGAGCAGTTCTTC.

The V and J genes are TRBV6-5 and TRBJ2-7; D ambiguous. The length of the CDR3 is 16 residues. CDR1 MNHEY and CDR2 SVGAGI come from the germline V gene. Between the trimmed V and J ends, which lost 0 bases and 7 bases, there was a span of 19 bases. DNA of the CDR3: TGTGCCAGCAGTTACTCGGCCCGACCGGCCCTGGGAGAGCAGTACTTC. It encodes CASSYSARPALGEQYF.

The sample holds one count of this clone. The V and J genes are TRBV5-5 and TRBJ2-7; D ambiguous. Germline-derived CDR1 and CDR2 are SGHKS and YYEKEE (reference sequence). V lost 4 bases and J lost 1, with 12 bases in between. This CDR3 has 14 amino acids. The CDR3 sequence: CASSPDGRSYEQYF. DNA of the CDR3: TGTGCCAGCAGCCCGGACGGACGATCCTACGAGCAGTACTTC.

CDR3 nucleotides: TGTGCCAGTAGTATGGGGGGCAGCGGGAGGGGAAATGAGCAGTTCTTC. Its translation: CASSMGGSGRGNEQFF. The chain employs TRBV19 and TRBJ2-1; 10 bases agree with TRBD2. The CDR3 has 16 residues. Trimming took 3 bases from V and 7 from J; bases not matched to a gene: 9. Germline V CDR1 and CDR2: LNHDA, SQIVND (reference sequence).

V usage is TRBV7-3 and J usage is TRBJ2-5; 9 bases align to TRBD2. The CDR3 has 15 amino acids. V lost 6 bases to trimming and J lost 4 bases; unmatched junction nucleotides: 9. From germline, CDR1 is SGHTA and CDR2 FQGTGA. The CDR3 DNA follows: TGTGCCAGCAGTGGAGCGGGGGGCGGAGTAGAGACCCAGTACTTC. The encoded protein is CASSGAGGGVETQYF.